The present T cell receptor beta chain was sequenced within a study of control samples from healthy donors and cancer patients. Measured with immunoSEQ multiplex PCR; TCRdb has only the in-frame clones, and not every one. The sample carries about 250,000 clones, over 75% recorded once. Germline lookup yields CDR1 SGHRS and CDR2 YFSETQ. The V and J ends lost 4 bases and 0 bases respectively, with 12 bases between them. This CDR3 region has 15 residues. Material: PBMCs. The chain is built from TRBV5-1 and TRBJ2-3, with a weak D call TRBD2 (6 bases). The receptor's source is an older woman with lung cancer. CDR3 sequence (DNA): TGCGCCAGCAGCCCTCCCGGACTAAGCACAGATACGCAGTATTTT. Translated: CASSPPGLSTDTQYF. Variable domain in full (rest from reference TRBV5-1 and TRBJ2-3): KAGVTQTPRYLIKTRGQQVTLSCSPISGHRSVSWYQQTPGQGLQFLFEYFSETQRNKGNFPGRFSGRQFSNSRSEMNVSTLELGDSALYLCASSPPGLSTDTQYFGPGTRLTVL.